This T cell receptor (beta chain) originates from a study of blood T cell repertoires in COVID-19. Study-wide context: The cDNA or gDNA used as material had been derived from T cells, B-cell-depleted T cells, or PBMCs.

Cohort 3 donors were reported recovered after two negative PCRs, clearance, or symptom resolution. CDR1 MNHEY and CDR2 SVGAGI come from the germline V gene. The CDR3 loop spans 16 amino acids. V trimming: 0 bases; J trimming: 1 base; junction bases outside the gene matches: 3. The repertoire was sequenced with immunoSEQ multiplex PCR; TCRdb's copy has only in-frame clones and lacks some. The sample includes 150,000 to 200,000 clones, less than 90% of them seen just once. What was sequenced was PBMCs or T cells enriched from blood (not recorded which). The chain carries TRBV6-5 and TRBJ1-1; TRBD1 aligns across 9 bases. This clonotype was sampled from a woman in her 50s who had recovered from COVID-19. In DNA form, the CDR3 reads TGTGCCAGCAGTTACTCGTTGGACAGGGGGAACACTGAAGCTTTCTTT. It specifies CASSYSLDRGNTEAFF.